This entry concerns a single T cell receptor beta chain. Its antigen remains unidentified. The CDR3 contains 12 residues. Looked up from germline, CDR1 is SEHNR and CDR2 is FQNEAQ (reference sequence). V gave up 4 bases and J gave up 7 bases, with 9 bases separating them. These data belong to a study of neoadjuvant nivolumab and ipilimumab in lung cancer. On the study more broadly: The combination arm added day-1 ipilimumab 1 mg/kg to nivolumab 3 mg/kg on days 1, 15, 29. Points from the study as a whole: Only two of four nivolumab-treated tumors gained richness and clonality by surgery. Higher pretherapy blood TCR richness went with higher resected-tumor richness.

Using immunoSEQ multiplex PCR, the repertoire was profiled, and TCRdb retains in-frame clones only, with some absent. The table has some 1,500 clones, around 80% seen once. The sequence derives from an adult with non-small cell lung cancer. The V call is TRBV7-9, the J call TRBJ2-3, with D perhaps matching TRBD1 (6 bases). The sequenced sample was tumor tissue, obtained before neoadjuvant nivolumab, alone or with ipilimumab. CDR3 sequence reads: CASSSGAYTQYF. CDR3 bases: TGTGCCAGCAGCTCAGGGGCGTATACGCAGTATTTT.